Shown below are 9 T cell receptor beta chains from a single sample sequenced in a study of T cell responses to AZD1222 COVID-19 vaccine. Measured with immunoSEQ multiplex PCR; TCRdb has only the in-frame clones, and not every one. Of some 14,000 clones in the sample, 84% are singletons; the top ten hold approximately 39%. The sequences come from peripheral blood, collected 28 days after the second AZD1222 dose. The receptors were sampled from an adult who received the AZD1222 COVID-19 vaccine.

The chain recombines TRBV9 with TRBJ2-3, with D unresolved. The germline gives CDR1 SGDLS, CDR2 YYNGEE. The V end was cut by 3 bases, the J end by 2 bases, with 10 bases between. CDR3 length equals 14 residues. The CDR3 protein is CASSASDYTDTQYF. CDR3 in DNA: TGTGCCAGCAGCGCCTCGGATTACACAGATACGCAGTATTTT. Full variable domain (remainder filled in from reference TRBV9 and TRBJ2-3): DSGVTQTPKHLITATGQRVTLRCSPRSGDLSVYWYQQSLDQGLQFLIQYYNGEERAKGNILERFSAQQFPDLHSELNLSSLELGDSALYFCASSASDYTDTQYFGPGTRLTVL.

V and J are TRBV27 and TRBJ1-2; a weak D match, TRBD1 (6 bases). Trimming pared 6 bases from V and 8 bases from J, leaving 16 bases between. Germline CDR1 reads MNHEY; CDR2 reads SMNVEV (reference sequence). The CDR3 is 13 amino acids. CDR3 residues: CASRPTTGSGYTF. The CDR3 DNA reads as TGTGCCAGCAGGCCTACTACAGGGAGCGGCTACACCTTC.

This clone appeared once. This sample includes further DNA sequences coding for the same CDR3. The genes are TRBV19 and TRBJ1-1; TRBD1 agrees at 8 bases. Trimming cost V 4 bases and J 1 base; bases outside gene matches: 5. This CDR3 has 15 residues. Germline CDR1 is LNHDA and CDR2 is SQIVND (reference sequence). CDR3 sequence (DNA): TGTGCCAGTAGTACTAAAGGACAGGGGAACACTGAAGCTTTCTTT. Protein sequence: CASSTKGQGNTEAFF.

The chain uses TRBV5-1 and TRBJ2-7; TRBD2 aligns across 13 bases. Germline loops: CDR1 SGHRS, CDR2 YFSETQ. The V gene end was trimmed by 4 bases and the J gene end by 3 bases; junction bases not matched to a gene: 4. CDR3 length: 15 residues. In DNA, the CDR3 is TGCGCCAGCAGCACGGGGACTAGCGGGAACTACGAGCAGTACTTC. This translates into CASSTGTSGNYEQYF.

The CDR3 bases are TGTGCCAGCAGCTTAGCAGAAGACAGCAGCTACACCTTC. It encodes CASSLAEDSSYTF. The chain uses TRBV7-9 and TRBJ1-2, with D maybe TRBD1 (5 bases). The V gene lost 0 bases and the J gene lost 9 bases, with 11 bases spanning the gap. Germline assignment: CDR1 SEHNR and CDR2 FQNEAQ (reference sequence). This CDR3 region has 13 residues.

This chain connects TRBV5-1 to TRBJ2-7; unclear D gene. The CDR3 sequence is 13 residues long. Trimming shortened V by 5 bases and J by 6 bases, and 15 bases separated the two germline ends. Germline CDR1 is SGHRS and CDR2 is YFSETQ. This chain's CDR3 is CASSFVGEREQYF. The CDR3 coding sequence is TGCGCCAGCAGTTTCGTGGGTGAGCGCGAGCAGTACTTC.

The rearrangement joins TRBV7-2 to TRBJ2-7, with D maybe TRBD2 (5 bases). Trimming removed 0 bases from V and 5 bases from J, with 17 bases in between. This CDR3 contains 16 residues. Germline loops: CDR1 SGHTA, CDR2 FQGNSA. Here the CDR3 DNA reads TGTGCCAGCAGCTTAGCGGGAGTCCCCCATTCCCACGAGCAGTACTTC. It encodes CASSLAGVPHSHEQYF.

CDR3 bases: TGTGCCAGCAGTGTACAGGGAAGGTACTATGGCTACACCTTC. It is translated as CASSVQGRYYGYTF. The chain couples TRBV2 to TRBJ1-2; a weak D match, TRBD1 (6 bases). The germline V gene has CDR1 SNHLY and CDR2 FYNNEI. The V and J ends lost 4 bases and 3 bases respectively, with 12 bases between them. The CDR3 is made up of 14 amino acids. The whole variable domain, remainder taken from reference TRBV2 and TRBJ1-2, is EPEVTQTPSHQVTQMGQEVILRCVPISNHLYFYWYRQILGQKVEFLVSFYNNEISEKSEIFDDQFSVERPDGSNFTLKIRSTKLEDSAMYFCASSVQGRYYGYTFGSGTRLTVV.

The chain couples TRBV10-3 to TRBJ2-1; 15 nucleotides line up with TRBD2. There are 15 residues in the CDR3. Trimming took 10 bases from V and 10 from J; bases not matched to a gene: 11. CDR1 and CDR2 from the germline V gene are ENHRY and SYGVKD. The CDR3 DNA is TGTGCCACCCTTTTAACCGGGACTAGCGGGGGGGAGCAGTTCTTC. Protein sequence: CATLLTGTSGGEQFF.